These T cell receptor beta chains were read from a single sample in a study of blood T cell repertoires in COVID-19. Profiling relied on immunoSEQ multiplex PCR, and the TCRdb table lists in-frame clones only, not all of them. The sample lists about 340,000 clones; around 82% were seen once. Specimen: peripheral blood. The receptor set was obtained from a man in his thirties or forties with active or convalescent COVID-19. CDR3s include the opening cysteine and the closing phenylalanine or tryptophan. A D gene is named only where the DNA matches it firmly. Where a row states a size, it is once, few, many or the class of an expanded clone; other rows omit it.

DNA,CDR3,J,V,D,size
TGTGCCACCAGCAGAGATCTGCTAGGGGGGGTTGAGAATGAGCAGTTCTTC,CATSRDLLGGVENEQFF,TRBJ2-1,TRBV15,-,-
TGCGCCAGCAGCTTGGGGACAGGCTACGAGCAGTACTTC,CASSLGTGYEQYF,TRBJ2-7,TRBV5-1,TRBD1,-
TGTGCCAGCAGTTTACACCAGGCCAACTATGGCTACACCTTC,CASSLHQANYGYTF,TRBJ1-2,TRBV27,-,-
TGTGCCAGCAGTTACAGCCCAGGGGGCGCCTACAATGAGCAGTTCTTC,CASSYSPGGAYNEQFF,TRBJ2-1,TRBV6-5,TRBD1,-
TGTGCCAGCAGCATCGGACAGGGCAATCAGCCCCAGCATTTT,CASSIGQGNQPQHF,TRBJ1-5,TRBV7-9,TRBD1,once
TGCGCCAGCAGCTTGGCAGGGTTCAATGAGCAGTTCTTC,CASSLAGFNEQFF,TRBJ2-1,TRBV5-1,-,-
TGCGCCAGCAGACCGGGGGGCCCCAACACTGAAGCTTTCTTT,CASRPGGPNTEAFF,TRBJ1-1,TRBV4-3,-,-
TGTGCCAGCAGTACCCCCCGGGATCTCACAGATACGCAGTATTTT,CASSTPRDLTDTQYF,TRBJ2-3,TRBV6-2/TRBV6-3,-,few
TGTGCCAGCAGCGTAGGCGTATCCCTGACCGGGGAGCTGTTTTTT,CASSVGVSLTGELFF,TRBJ2-2,TRBV9,-,few
TGTGCCAGCAGCCCAACGGGACAGCCGCTCCACTTT,CASSPTGQPLHF,TRBJ1-6,TRBV7-9,TRBD1,few
TGTGCCAGCAGTTTCGCCAGGGGCGGGGGGGAGCAGTACTTC,CASSFARGGGEQYF,TRBJ2-7,TRBV28,TRBD2,-
TGTGCCAGCTCACCACAGGACAGAACCTACGAGCAGTACTTC,CASSPQDRTYEQYF,TRBJ2-7,TRBV18,-,-
TGTGCCAGCAGCCTCTCCGGGACAGATGGCTACACCTTC,CASSLSGTDGYTF,TRBJ1-2,TRBV7-9,TRBD1,-
TGTGCCAGCAGCCAGAAGTTAGGCAGGGGGCCTTCCGGGGAGCTGTTTTTT,CASSQKLGRGPSGELFF,TRBJ2-2,TRBV11-3,TRBD1,once
TGTGCCAGCAGTGAACGCCCGTGGGGGGGCTATGGCTACACCTTC,CASSERPWGGYGYTF,TRBJ1-2,TRBV2,-,-
TGTGCCAGCAGCTTGTTAGCCGGGGAGCTGTTTTTT,CASSLLAGELFF,TRBJ2-2,TRBV5-4,-,-
TGTGCCAGCAACCTGGTCGTGGGCGCGGGGGAGCAGTACTTC,CASNLVVGAGEQYF,TRBJ2-7,TRBV6-6,-,-
TGCGCCAGCACCCTTGGCCGGACAGGGCGAGAGACCCAGTACTTC,CASTLGRTGRETQYF,TRBJ2-5,TRBV4-1,TRBD1,-
TGTGCCACCAGCCTTCTTGGGGGGAGGGAAGAGACCCAGTACTTC,CATSLLGGREETQYF,TRBJ2-5,TRBV10-3,TRBD2,-
TGTGCCAGCATAGGCAGGGGGAACTATGGCTACACCTTC,CASIGRGNYGYTF,TRBJ1-2,TRBV7-2,TRBD1,-
TGTGCCAGCAGCCTCAGGGAATCCTACGAGCAGTACTTC,CASSLRESYEQYF,TRBJ2-7,TRBV7-9,-,-
TGTGCCAGCAGCTCCACGACAGGGGGGATAGGGTCACCCCTCCACTTT,CASSSTTGGIGSPLHF,TRBJ1-6,TRBV7-6,TRBD1,once
TGTGCCTCTTTCCGTGGCTCCCCCTACGAGCAGTACTTC,CASFRGSPYEQYF,TRBJ2-7,TRBV5-6,-,-
TGCGCCAGCAGCCCGACAGGGGGTAACACTGAAGCTTTCTTT,CASSPTGGNTEAFF,TRBJ1-1,TRBV4-3,TRBD1,-
TGCGCCAGCAGCTTGGAAGGGGGCAGGAGTGAAAAACTGTTTTTT,CASSLEGGRSEKLFF,TRBJ1-4,TRBV5-1,TRBD1,-
TGTGCCATCGGGGGTCGGGGACAGGTCACAGATACGCAGTATTTT,CAIGGRGQVTDTQYF,TRBJ2-3,TRBV10-3,TRBD1,once
TGCGCCAGCAGCCAAGACCTTGGACTAGTCACCTACGAGCAGTACTTC,CASSQDLGLVTYEQYF,TRBJ2-7,TRBV4-3,TRBD2,-
TGTGCCAGCACCGCGGGGCCGACAGATACGCAGTATTTT,CASTAGPTDTQYF,TRBJ2-3,TRBV6-5,-,few
TGTGCCCACTCTAGCGGGAGCAGGCCGGAGACCCAGTACTTC,CAHSSGSRPETQYF,TRBJ2-5,TRBV28,TRBD2,-
TGTGCCAGCAGCCACATCCAGGGATGGCAAGAGACCCAGTACTTC,CASSHIQGWQETQYF,TRBJ2-5,TRBV4-2,-,-
TGCGCCAGCAGCTGGGGACTAGCGGGAGCCGGCGGGGAGCTGTTTTTT,CASSWGLAGAGGELFF,TRBJ2-2,TRBV5-1,TRBD2,-
TGTGCCAGCAGTTACGGAGCAGCGGGGGGGGACAATGAGCAGTTCTTC,CASSYGAAGGDNEQFF,TRBJ2-1,TRBV6-2/TRBV6-3,TRBD2,-
TGTGCCAGTAGTAATAGCATGAACACTGAAGCTTTCTTT,CASSNSMNTEAFF,TRBJ1-1,TRBV19,-,-
TGTGCCAGCAGCCTCGGGACAGGGAAATGGGATGAGCAGTTCTTC,CASSLGTGKWDEQFF,TRBJ2-1,TRBV27,TRBD1,-
TGTGCCAGCAGCGTCGGGAACTACGAGCAGTACTTC,CASSVGNYEQYF,TRBJ2-7,TRBV7-2,-,-
TGTGCCAGCAGCGGTAGTAGCGCTAACACCGGGGAGCTGTTTTTT,CASSGSSANTGELFF,TRBJ2-2,TRBV9,-,-
TGCGTCAGCAGTCATTCTTCCTTGGACAGGGGAGTTAACTATGGCTACACCTTC,CVSSHSSLDRGVNYGYTF,TRBJ1-2,TRBV23-1,TRBD1,-
TGCAGTGCAGGAGATGAGGATACGCAGTATTTT,CSAGDEDTQYF,TRBJ2-3,TRBV20-1,-,-
TGTGCCAGCAGTTACTCGGCCGGGGACACTGAAGCTTTCTTT,CASSYSAGDTEAFF,TRBJ1-1,TRBV6-6,-,-
TGTGCCACCAGCGGCCGACAGGGTAGCACAGATACGCAGTATTTT,CATSGRQGSTDTQYF,TRBJ2-3,TRBV15,TRBD1,-